The rows below give T cell receptor beta chains drawn from one sample of a study of T-cell reconstitution after alpha-beta-depleted transplantation in children. TCRdb processed the PCR reads anew with MiXCR; each CDR3 protein has one entry. Counted here are a few hundred thousand distinct CDR3 sequences, 13% occurring once; the ten biggest clones make up around 2%. Sequenced material: PBMCs, mostly from graft donor cells, taken 360 days after TCRalphabeta/CD19-depleted stem cell transplant. The receptors here all came from a male patient younger than 18 who had a stem cell transplant for acute myeloid leukemia, so the T cells may come from the graft donor. Both conserved end residues are part of each CDR3. D genes are given only for firm matches. Clone size, where shown, is once, few, many, or a class for clones that have expanded.

d_call	v_call	clone_size	j_call	cdr3_nt	cdr3_aa
NA	TRBV3-1	NA	TRBJ2-7	TGTGCCAGCAGCCAAGCCGCCGGGAGTCCGATAGGGACCTACGAGCAGTACTTC	CASSQAAGSPIGTYEQYF
NA	TRBV4-2	NA	TRBJ2-7	TGTGCCAGCAGCCAAGCCTTCTTGGGGCCCTACGAGCAGTACTTC	CASSQAFLGPYEQYF
NA	TRBV4-1	few	TRBJ2-3	TGCGCCAGCAGCCAAGAGACCGCGGCAGTCGGGTACACAGATACGCAGTATTTT	CASSQETAAVGYTDTQYF
NA	TRBV7-3	NA	TRBJ1-2	TGTGCCAGCAGCTCAGACCCGGACCGTGGCTACACCTTC	CASSSDPDRGYTF
NA	TRBV28	NA	TRBJ2-7	TGTGCCAGCAGTTTCGCCGCCAGACTAGACTACGAGCAGTACTTC	CASSFAARLDYEQYF
NA	TRBV24-1	NA	TRBJ2-5	TGTGCCACCAGCACCGGGTTCGGGGGAGAGACCCAGTACTTC	CATSTGFGGETQYF
TRBD2	TRBV19	NA	TRBJ2-1	TGTGCCAGTAGCCCGACTAGCGTTTACAATGAGCAGTTCTTC	CASSPTSVYNEQFF
NA	TRBV15	few	TRBJ2-7	TGTGCCACCAGCAGAGATGTAAGGCCCTACGAGCAGTACTTC	CATSRDVRPYEQYF
TRBD2	TRBV11-1	NA	TRBJ2-1	TGTGCCAGCAGCTTAGGCATTCTGGGGCGGAAAGGGACTAGCGGCTACAATGAGCAGTTCTTC	CASSLGILGRKGTSGYNEQFF
NA	TRBV20-1	few	TRBJ2-7	TGCAGTGCTCCTCAACGCCCACCATACGAGCAGTACTTC	CSAPQRPPYEQYF
TRBD2	TRBV6-2/TRBV6-3	many	TRBJ2-1	TGTGCCAGCAGTTCGTTAGCGGGAGTTCTAAATGAGCAGTTCTTC	CASSSLAGVLNEQFF
TRBD1	TRBV5-5	NA	TRBJ2-6	TGTGCCAGCAGCTTGTCAGGGGGCTCTGGGGCCAACGTCCTGACTTTC	CASSLSGGSGANVLTF
TRBD2	TRBV25-1	many	TRBJ2-3	TGTGCCAGCAGTGAACACCCGGGAGGAATCGGGGATACGCAGTATTTT	CASSEHPGGIGDTQYF
NA	TRBV19	few	TRBJ1-6	TGTGCCAGTACCGCAAGGGTGCGGAATAATTCACCCCTCCACTTT	CASTARVRNNSPLHF
NA	TRBV2	NA	TRBJ2-5	TGTGCCAGCAGTGATTCACAGGTCGGGGAGACCCAGTACTTC	CASSDSQVGETQYF
NA	TRBV4-3	few	TRBJ2-7	TGCGCCAGCAGCCAAGGTTCCTCGACGGGTTCACCCTACGAGCAGTACTTC	CASSQGSSTGSPYEQYF
NA	TRBV28	many	TRBJ1-5	TGTGCCAGCACTACGCAATTTAGCAATCAGCCCCAGCATTTT	CASTTQFSNQPQHF
TRBD2	TRBV9	many	TRBJ2-7	TGTGCCAGCAGCGTGGGAGTCGCGGGACTAGGGGAGTACGAGCAGTACTTC	CASSVGVAGLGEYEQYF
NA	TRBV24-1	few	TRBJ2-2	TGTGCCACCACTAGTGGGGGGTCGACCGGGGAGCTGTTTTTT	CATTSGGSTGELFF
TRBD1	TRBV29-1	few	TRBJ1-2	TGCAGCGTTGAAACCGGGACAGGGGGTGGCTACACCTTC	CSVETGTGGGYTF
TRBD2	TRBV9	few	TRBJ2-2	TGTGCCAGCAGCTCCTATACCCAGACTAGCGGGAGGACGACGGACGGGGAGCTGTTTTTT	CASSSYTQTSGRTTDGELFF
NA	TRBV29-1	many	TRBJ2-5	TGCAGCGTTGCTGGGACCCAGACAGAGACCCAGTACTTC	CSVAGTQTETQYF
NA	TRBV5-1	many	TRBJ2-7	TGCGCCAGCAGCTTGTTCAGCTCCTACGAGCAGTACTTC	CASSLFSSYEQYF
NA	TRBV6-2/TRBV6-3	few	TRBJ2-3	TGTGCCAGCAGTTACCTGGGGTGGGGCACAGATACGCAGTATTTT	CASSYLGWGTDTQYF
NA	TRBV6-2/TRBV6-3	NA	TRBJ2-6	TGTGCCAGCAGAACAGGATCCCCGGGCCCACTCCCCCCTGGGGCCAACGTCCTGACTTTC	CASRTGSPGPLPPGANVLTF